This T cell receptor (beta chain) was captured in a study of blood T cell repertoires in COVID-19. Study information: Italy, Spain and the United States were the sources of the convalescent and acute COVID-19 samples.

Authors' analysis steps: By means of reference gene primer amplification, nucleated cell counts were estimated. Repertoires were generated with immunoSEQ multiplex PCR, while TCRdb's copy carries only in-frame clones and drops some. V, J and clone size reflect that table, while D and trimming were determined from the DNA. The sample shows about 230,000 clones, around 89% of them seen only once. The CDR3 has 11 residues. The V gene lost 4 bases and the J gene lost 5 bases, with 5 bases spanning the gap. Germline V gives CDR1 SQVTM, CDR2 ANQGSEA. The TCR was taken from a woman in her 40s with acute COVID-19. V and J are TRBV29-1 and TRBJ2-2; D gene unclear. The specimen sequenced was PBMCs or T cells enriched from blood (not recorded which). The CDR3 nucleotides read TGCAGCGTTGTCCAGACCGGGGAGCTGTTTTTT. It is translated as CSVVQTGELFF.